The rows below give T cell receptor beta chains drawn from one sample of a study of OX40 agonist ivuxolimab in advanced cancers. Some clones are missing from TCRdb's copy, which holds only in-frame ones; the method was immunoSEQ multiplex PCR. The table has around 60,000 clones, about 88% seen once. The sequenced sample was CD4+ or CD8+ T cells sorted from blood, obtained in a trial of the OX40 agonist ivuxolimab. The source is an adult with an advanced solid tumor such as melanoma, head and neck, liver or kidney cancer. Both conserved end residues are part of each CDR3. D genes are given only for firm matches. For some rows the clone size is stated as once, few or many, or as a class when expanded; others skip it.

>TRBD2|TRBV4-2|.|TRBJ2-3
TGTGCCAGCAGCCAAGATTGGGGGGGATTCTCAGATACGCAGTATTTT
CASSQDWGGFSDTQYF
>TRBD1|TRBV6-5|.|TRBJ2-7
TGTGCCAGCAGTTACTCGCGACAGGGATCCTACGAGCAGTACTTC
CASSYSRQGSYEQYF
>TRBD1|TRBV7-2|.|TRBJ1-2
TGTGCCAGCAGCTTGGGACAGGGAAACTATGGCTACACCTTC
CASSLGQGNYGYTF
>.|TRBV14|once|TRBJ1-1
TGTGCCAGCAGCCAATGGCTGGCAGGGAGTGAAGCTTTCTTT
CASSQWLAGSEAFF
>TRBD1|TRBV18|.|TRBJ2-5
TGTGCCAGCTCACCGGTGACAGGGGGCTGGGAAGAGACCCAGTACTTC
CASSPVTGGWEETQYF
>TRBD2|TRBV18|.|TRBJ2-7
TGTGCCAGCTCACGATCGGGGGGGGAGGCCCCCGAGCAGTACTTC
CASSRSGGEAPEQYF
>TRBD1|TRBV10-2|.|TRBJ1-2
TGCGCCAGCAGTGACTACAGGGGGCGGCGTGGCTACACCTTC
CASSDYRGRRGYTF
>.|TRBV29-1|few|TRBJ1-1
TGCAGCGTAGGCACTGAAGCTTTCTTT
CSVGTEAFF
>.|TRBV29-1|.|TRBJ1-1
TGCAGCGCCGCCCTGTCTGGAGGCTCTGAAGCTTTCTTT
CSAALSGGSEAFF
>TRBD2|TRBV5-1|.|TRBJ2-7
TGCGCCAGCAGCTTGAACCCTAGCGGCTACGAGCAGTACTTC
CASSLNPSGYEQYF
>.|TRBV4-3|.|TRBJ1-2
TGCGCCAGCAGCCGCTCCGGTACAACTAACTATGGCTACACCTTC
CASSRSGTTNYGYTF
>.|TRBV18|.|TRBJ2-3
TGTGCCAGCTCACCAATGGATACGCAGTATTTT
CASSPMDTQYF
>TRBD2|TRBV27|.|TRBJ2-3
TGTGCCAGCAGCCAGGGCGGGGGTCGAGATACGCAGTATTTT
CASSQGGGRDTQYF
>TRBD1|TRBV19|.|TRBJ1-2
TGTGCCAGTAGTTACCCCGGGACAGGATCATATGGCTACACCTTC
CASSYPGTGSYGYTF
>.|TRBV19|.|TRBJ2-5
TGTGCCAGTACCCCCTGGGGCGGGGAGTTAGAGACCCAGTACTTC
CASTPWGGELETQYF
>.|TRBV2|.|TRBJ2-4
TGTGCCAGCACCTTCTCGGGCCAAAACATTCAGTACTTC
CASTFSGQNIQYF
>TRBD1|TRBV29-1|.|TRBJ1-5
TGCAGCGCCCGGACAGGGGGCAATCAGCCCCAGCATTTT
CSARTGGNQPQHF
>TRBD1|TRBV5-4|.|TRBJ1-3
TGTGCCAGCAGCGCAGGACAGGGTATAATCCCTGGAAACACCATATATTTT
CASSAGQGIIPGNTIYF
>TRBD1|TRBV18|.|TRBJ1-2
TGTGCCAGCTCACCTGACAGGGCCGGTATCAAAGACTACACCTTC
CASSPDRAGIKDYTF
>.|TRBV7-9|.|TRBJ2-7
TGTGCCAGCAGCTTAGGTTCGGGGCCCTACGAGCAGTACTTC
CASSLGSGPYEQYF
>.|TRBV7-6|few|TRBJ2-7
TGTGCCAGCAGCTTAGGGCCGGTCCACGAGCAGTACTTC
CASSLGPVHEQYF
>.|TRBV21-1|few|TRBJ1-4
TGTGCCAGACCCTCCGGGAGGACGCCAGCAACTAATGAAAAACTGTTTTTT
CARPSGRTPATNEKLFF
>TRBD1|TRBV30|.|TRBJ1-1
TGTGCCTGGAGTAGGACAGGGGGGGGAAGCACTGAAGCTTTCTTT
CAWSRTGGGSTEAFF
>TRBD1|TRBV10-2|.|TRBJ1-1
TGCGCCAGCAGTACCGGGACAGCGAACACTGAAGCTTTCTTT
CASSTGTANTEAFF
>.|TRBV10-3|once|TRBJ1-6
TGTGCCATCAGTGAGGCGGATCTACATAATTCACCCCTCCACTTT
CAISEADLHNSPLHF
>TRBD2|TRBV9|.|TRBJ2-1
TGTGCCAGCAGCGCCGGACCCCCACTAGCGGGAGGATCCTACAATGAGCAGTTCTTC
CASSAGPPLAGGSYNEQFF
>.|TRBV5-4|.|TRBJ1-4
TGTGCCAGCAGCTTGACCAGGGGTGGCGTCGATGAAAAACTGTTTTTT
CASSLTRGGVDEKLFF
>TRBD2|TRBV7-3|.|TRBJ2-2
TGTGCCAGCAGTTCTGGACTAGCGGCCGGGGAGCTGTTTTTT
CASSSGLAAGELFF
>.|TRBV7-2|.|TRBJ2-3
TGTGCCAGCAGCCTCACAGATACGCAGTATTTT
CASSLTDTQYF
>TRBD1|TRBV7-2|.|TRBJ2-3
TGTGCCAGCAGCTTCGGACAGGGAGGCTCAGATACGCAGTATTTT
CASSFGQGGSDTQYF
>.|TRBV7-8|once|TRBJ2-3
TGTGCCAGCAGCTTAGCATCAGATACGCAGTATTTT
CASSLASDTQYF
>.|TRBV5-4|.|TRBJ2-3
TGTGCCAGCAACCACCGCTACACAGATACGCAGTATTTT
CASNHRYTDTQYF
>.|TRBV9|.|TRBJ2-7
TGTGCCAGCAGCATAAACCCCGGGGGCGACTACGAGCAGTACTTC
CASSINPGGDYEQYF
>TRBD2|TRBV29-1|.|TRBJ2-7
TGCAGCGTTGTAATAGCGGGAGGCGAGCAGTACTTC
CSVVIAGGEQYF
>TRBD1|TRBV28|.|TRBJ2-1
TGTGCCAGCAGTTTAGGACAGGGTGGCAATGAGCAGTTCTTC
CASSLGQGGNEQFF
>.|TRBV6-5|.|TRBJ2-5
TGTGCCAGCAGCCAAGGACGGCAAGAGACCCAGTACTTC
CASSQGRQETQYF
>.|TRBV5-1|once|TRBJ2-3
TGCGCCAGCAGCTTGCCGGACCCACCGGGAGATACGCAGTATTTT
CASSLPDPPGDTQYF
>.|TRBV11-2|.|TRBJ2-5
TGTGCCAGCGGGGCAGATGGAGAGACCCAGTACTTC
CASGADGETQYF
>.|TRBV18|.|TRBJ1-1
TGTGCCAGCTCACCAAGACAGGTACTCATGAACACTGAAGCTTTCTTT
CASSPRQVLMNTEAFF
>.|TRBV14|.|TRBJ2-6
TGTGCCAGCAGCCCACTCGGTTTTAGTCCCACTGGGGCCAACGTCCTGACTTTC
CASSPLGFSPTGANVLTF
>.|TRBV6-5|once|TRBJ1-3
TGTGCCAGCAGTTCAGGGCCTGGAAACACCATATATTTT
CASSSGPGNTIYF
>.|TRBV28|.|TRBJ1-2
TGTGCCAGCAGCCTAGGGTCAGTGGGACCCCGGGATGGCTACACCTTC
CASSLGSVGPRDGYTF
>.|TRBV30|once|TRBJ2-1
TGTGCCTGGAGTGTACTACGGTCGGGTGAGCAGTTCTTC
CAWSVLRSGEQFF
>.|TRBV18|.|TRBJ2-1
TGTGCCAGCTCACCAGAGGTGGGGGGTTCCGGGAATGAGCAGTTCTTC
CASSPEVGGSGNEQFF
>.|TRBV9|.|TRBJ2-3
TGTGCCAGCAGCGTAGTTGGCGGGACAGATACGCAGTATTTT
CASSVVGGTDTQYF
>.|TRBV21-1|.|TRBJ2-6
TGTGCCAGCAGCAAATTAGGCACTGGGGCCAACGTCCTGACTTTC
CASSKLGTGANVLTF
>.|TRBV11-2|once|TRBJ1-1
TGTGCCAGCAGCTTAGTCTTAAGGCAGGCCGGACGGGCTTTCTTT
CASSLVLRQAGRAFF
>.|TRBV5-1|.|TRBJ2-7
TGCGCCAGCAGCCCACCGGACTGGGGTGGGGAGCAGTACTTC
CASSPPDWGGEQYF
>TRBD1|TRBV6-6|.|TRBJ2-5
TGTGCCAGCAGTTCAGGGGGCCGGAAAGAGACCCAGTACTTC
CASSSGGRKETQYF
>.|TRBV6-5|once|TRBJ1-2
TGTGCCAGCAGTTCTCGGCTATCGGGTGGCTACACCTTC
CASSSRLSGGYTF
>.|TRBV14|.|TRBJ1-1
TGTGCCAGCAGCCAATCCCGAACTGAAGCTTTCTTT
CASSQSRTEAFF
>.|TRBV5-1|.|TRBJ2-3
TGCGCCAGCACCCGGGACTCTCCCACCACAGATACGCAGTATTTT
CASTRDSPTTDTQYF
>.|TRBV2|.|TRBJ1-2
TGTGCCAGCAGTTCCCAGGGGTTCCCTGGCTACACCTTC
CASSSQGFPGYTF
>.|TRBV4-2|.|TRBJ2-7
TGTGCCAGCAGCCCCCCGGTGGGGCAGGGGGTTCCGACCGAGCGGGGGGAGCAGTACTTC
CASSPPVGQGVPTERGEQYF
>.|TRBV5-1|.|TRBJ2-3
TGCGCCAGCAGCTTGGTGGCGGGGCTGGTCACAGATACGCAGTATTTT
CASSLVAGLVTDTQYF
>TRBD1|TRBV15|.|TRBJ2-7
TGTGCCACCAGGGCAGACAGGGGGCGAACCTACGAGCAGTACTTC
CATRADRGRTYEQYF
>.|TRBV4-1|once|TRBJ1-3
TGCGCCAGCAGCCAAACGCCGGGTGAACCAAGGGGAAACACCATATATTTT
CASSQTPGEPRGNTIYF
>.|TRBV6-5|.|TRBJ1-1
TGTGCCGCCGGGACTTACACTGAAGCTTTCTTT
CAAGTYTEAFF
>TRBD2|TRBV7-3|.|TRBJ2-2
TGTGCCAGCAGCTTTAGCGGGAGTGGCGGGGAGCTGTTTTTT
CASSFSGSGGELFF
>.|TRBV5-4|few|TRBJ1-2
TGTGCCAGCAGCTTGTGGGGTGGAGGCCTTGGCTATGGCTACACCTTC
CASSLWGGGLGYGYTF